This TCR beta chain derives from a study of vaccination effects on CD4 cells after COVID-19. General observations from the study: In the late period after vaccination, infection- and vaccine-induced clones contracted markedly.

Profiling relied on immunoSEQ multiplex PCR, and the TCRdb table lists in-frame clones only, not all of them. Altogether 15,000 or so clones are present, 75% to 80% being singletons, with the ten largest covering about 20%. Antigen-specific CD4+ T cell clonotypes were called by their expansion after viral peptide-pool culture in ViraFEST. Culture lasted about ten days before CD4+ T cell isolation. As their vaccination, participants received two doses of either BNT162b2 or mRNA-1273. The CDR3 runs to 16 residues. Trimming stripped 0 bases from V and 6 bases from J, with 15 bases between. The germline CDR1 and CDR2 sequences are SGHNT and YENEEA. With respect to this clone: Its antigen remains unknown.

Sequenced material: CD4+ T cells from PBMCs cultured with HCoV-NL63 spike peptides, taken after COVID-19 vaccination. The origin of this receptor is a human donor who received a COVID-19 vaccine. The chain couples TRBV11-3 to TRBJ2-1; the D is unclear. CDR3 loop: CASSLDGVFPPNEQFF. The CDR3, as DNA: TGTGCCAGCAGCTTAGACGGAGTCTTCCCCCCCAATGAGCAGTTCTTC.